The 9 T cell receptor beta chains reported below all come from one sample, sequenced in a study of blood T cells in healthy people across ages. Combining a sample-barcoded 5' primer with a J-beta primer mix, a second PCR ran for about 7 to 11 cycles. In TCRdb, the 5' RACE reads were re-called with MiXCR into one record per CDR3 protein. This sample yields about 1.1 million distinct CDR3 sequences, of which 35% to 40% are seen a single time; about an eighth belongs to the top ten. Sequenced: blood. The receptors here all came from a man younger than 30 in good health.

This sequence joins TRBV6-5 and TRBJ1-2; TRBD1 might be the D (5 bases). This CDR3 is built from 11 residues. Germline lookup yields CDR1 MNHEY and CDR2 SVGAGI. V dropped 7 bases and J dropped 6 bases, with 9 bases sitting between them. The CDR3: CASMGDHGYTF. The CDR3 DNA sequence: TGTGCCAGCATGGGGGATCATGGCTACACCTTC.

The gene calls are TRBV5-1 and TRBJ2-1; D ambiguous. Trimming pared 2 bases from V and 5 bases from J, leaving 8 bases between. Germline CDR1 is SGHRS and CDR2 is YFSETQ. The CDR3 consists of 13 residues. The CDR3 DNA reads TGCGCCAGCAGCTTCGAATACGACAATGAGCAGTTCTTC. Protein sequence: CASSFEYDNEQFF.

The V and J genes are TRBV9 and TRBJ2-2; the D is unclear. V shed 4 bases and J shed 0 bases, with 10 bases lying between them. CDR1 SGDLS and CDR2 YYNGEE come from the germline V gene. The CDR3 consists of 15 residues. Here the CDR3 DNA reads TGTGCCAGCAGCTCCCGAGGACCGAACACCGGGGAGCTGTTTTTT. Translation: CASSSRGPNTGELFF. Filled out from reference TRBV9 and TRBJ2-2, the complete variable domain reads DSGVTQTPKHLITATGQRVTLRCSPRSGDLSVYWYQQSLDQGLQFLIQYYNGEERAKGNILERFSAQQFPDLHSELNLSSLELGDSALYFCASSSRGPNTGELFFGEGSRLTVL.

V usage is TRBV20-1 and J usage is TRBJ2-1; tentative D call: TRBD1 (6 bases). In germline, CDR1 is DFQATT, CDR2 SNEGSKA (reference sequence). This CDR3 region has 16 residues. The ends were cut back, 5 bases at V and 0 bases at J, with 17 bases in the middle. CDR3 in amino acids: CSALGGDTSSYNEQFF. CDR3 coding DNA: TGCAGTGCTTTGGGTGGGGACACCTCCTCCTACAATGAGCAGTTCTTC.

This clonotype was seen a few times. V gene TRBV4-1 combines with J gene TRBJ2-5; 12 bases fit TRBD2. Germline V gene sequence: CDR1 MGHRA, CDR2 YSYEKL. V lost 4 bases and J lost 1; bases outside the gene matches: 4. The CDR3 is made up of 16 amino acids. The CDR3 is CASSPTSGGPQETQYF. The CDR3 DNA is TGCGCCAGCAGCCCCACTAGCGGGGGGCCCCAAGAGACCCAGTACTTC.

This clonotype has more than one count but fewer than ten. The gene calls are TRBV12-3 or TRBV12-4 and TRBJ2-3; possibly TRBD1 for D (6 bases). The CDR3 runs 16 residues. V was shortened by 3 bases and J by 2 bases, with 15 bases between the two germline ends. This chain's CDR3 is CASSFSLTGLTDTQYF. The CDR3 bases are TGTGCCAGCAGTTTTTCCCTGACAGGTCTCACAGATACGCAGTATTTT.

There are a few counts of this clonotype. The chain joins TRBV29-1 to TRBJ1-1; 10 bases map to TRBD1. Germline V gives CDR1 SQVTM, CDR2 ANQGSEA. The CDR3 has 13 amino acids. V was clipped by 4 bases and J by 1 base; unmatched bases: 0. The chain's CDR3 is CSVGTGGNTEAFF. The DNA for the CDR3 is TGCAGCGTTGGGACAGGGGGGAACACTGAAGCTTTCTTT.

In its sample, this clonotype was seen a few times. The chain carries TRBV5-1 and TRBJ2-3; tentatively, D is TRBD1 (6 bases). Trimming stripped 4 bases from V and 2 bases from J, with 11 bases between. The length of the CDR3 is 14 residues. Looked up from germline, CDR1 is SGHRS and CDR2 is YFSETQ. CDR3 DNA: TGCGCCAGCAGCCCACAGGGATTCACAGATACGCAGTATTTT. It translates to CASSPQGFTDTQYF.

The V and J genes are TRBV4-2 and TRBJ1-4; tentatively, D is TRBD1 (5 bases). The V gene lost 7 bases and the J gene lost 6 bases, with 18 bases spanning the gap. The CDR3 has 15 residues. Germline V CDR1 and CDR2: LGHNA, YNFKEQ. The CDR3 region has the DNA TGTGCCAGCAACAGCGGCGCGGGGGAGGATGAAAAACTGTTTTTT. Its translation is CASNSGAGEDEKLFF.